This entry concerns a single T cell receptor beta chain. Its target is unknown. This entry is derived from a study of blood T cells in healthy people across ages. The authors ran a second PCR of roughly 7 to 11 cycles using a sample-barcoded 5' primer and a J-beta primer mix. Each cDNA molecule carried a tag from a template-switch adaptor that contained 12 random nucleotides. Paired-end reads containing CDR3 totaled no fewer than 2.5 million for each sample. TCRdb passed the 5' RACE reads through MiXCR, listing each CDR3 protein once. In the table there are 630,000 or so distinct CDR3 sequences, 32% of which are singletons. Study-level results: Percentage of naive T cells showed a strong correlation with TCR beta diversity.

The germline V and J ends were trimmed by 4 bases and 2 bases, with 15 bases remaining between them. Germline V gene data show CDR1 as SGHKS and CDR2 as YYEKEE (reference sequence). CDR3 length equals 15 residues. The rearrangement joins TRBV5-5 to TRBJ1-2; D may be TRBD1 (5 bases). Sequencing used blood. The TCR comes from a woman of 80 years or more in good health. The CDR3 region has the DNA TGTGCCAGCAGCCCGTCCGTAGGGACGAACTATGGCTACACCTTC. Translated: CASSPSVGTNYGYTF.